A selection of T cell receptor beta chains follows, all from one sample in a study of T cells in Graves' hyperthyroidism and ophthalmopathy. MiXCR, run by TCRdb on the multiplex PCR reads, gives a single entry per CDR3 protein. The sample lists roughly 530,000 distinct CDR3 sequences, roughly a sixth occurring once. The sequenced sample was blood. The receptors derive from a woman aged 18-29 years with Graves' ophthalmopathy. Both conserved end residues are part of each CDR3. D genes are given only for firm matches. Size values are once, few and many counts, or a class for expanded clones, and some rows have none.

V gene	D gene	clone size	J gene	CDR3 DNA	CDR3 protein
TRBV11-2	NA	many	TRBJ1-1	TGTGCCAGCAGCTTTAAGGGGACCGAAGCTTTCTTT	CASSFKGTEAFF
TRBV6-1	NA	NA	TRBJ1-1	TGTGCCAGCACGTCGGAAGGGGGGTACACTGAAGCTTTCTTT	CASTSEGGYTEAFF
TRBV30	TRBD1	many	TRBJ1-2	TGTGCCTGGAGAGAGACAGGGTTTGGCTATGGCTACACCTTC	CAWRETGFGYGYTF
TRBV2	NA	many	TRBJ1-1	TGTGCCAGCAGTGAAGAAGGCTTTGTTGAAGCTTTCTTT	CASSEEGFVEAFF
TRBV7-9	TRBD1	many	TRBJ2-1	TGTGCCAGCAGCGCACCGGGACAGGGCTATGAGCAGTTCTTC	CASSAPGQGYEQFF
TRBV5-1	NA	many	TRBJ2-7	TGCGCCAGCAGCTTACCGGGACGGAGTATCTACGAGCAGTACTTC	CASSLPGRSIYEQYF
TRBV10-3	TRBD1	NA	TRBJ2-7	TGTGCCATCAAAACAGGGGCTAGGTACGAGCAGTACTTC	CAIKTGARYEQYF
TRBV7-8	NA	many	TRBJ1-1	TGTGCCAGCAGCCTAAACCGCAGGGGTGTCACTGAAGCTTTCTTT	CASSLNRRGVTEAFF
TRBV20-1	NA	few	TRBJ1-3	TGCAGTGCTACCTTTAGGGGAGATGGAAACACCATATATTTT	CSATFRGDGNTIYF
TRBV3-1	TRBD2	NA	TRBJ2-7	TGTGCCAGCAGCCCTGACCACCCTAGCGGGGGAAGCTCCTACGAGCAGTACTTC	CASSPDHPSGGSSYEQYF
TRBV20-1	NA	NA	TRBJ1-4	TGCAGTGCTAATGGAGAGGGGCGGCCACGGGAGTTTTTT	CSANGEGRPREFF
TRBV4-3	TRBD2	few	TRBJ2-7	TGCGCCAGCAGCCAAGAGGCTAGCGGGAGCCTATACGAGCAGTACTTC	CASSQEASGSLYEQYF
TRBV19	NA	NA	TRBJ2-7	TGTGCCAGTAGTATTGGACGGGTCTACGAGCAGTACTTC	CASSIGRVYEQYF
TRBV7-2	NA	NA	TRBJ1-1	TGTGCCAGCAGCTTAGGACAGGTTGGCACTGAAGCTTCCTTT	CASSLGQVGTEASF
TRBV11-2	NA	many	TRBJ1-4	TGTGCCAGCAGCCTGGAGGGCGCAACTAATGAAAAACTGTTTTTT	CASSLEGATNEKLFF
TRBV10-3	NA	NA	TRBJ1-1	TGTGCCATCAGTGAGGCACAGGTCACTGAAGCTTTCTTT	CAISEAQVTEAFF
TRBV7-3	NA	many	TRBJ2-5	TGTGCCAGCAGAATCCAAGCGCCCTTTACGTACTTC	CASRIQAPFTYF
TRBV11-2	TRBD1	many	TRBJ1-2	TGTGCCAGCAGCTTAAGCCGGACAGGGGGATATGGCTACACCTTC	CASSLSRTGGYGYTF
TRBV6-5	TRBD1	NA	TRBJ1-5	TGTGCCAGCAGTTACGCAGGGGGAGACCAGCCCCAGCATTTT	CASSYAGGDQPQHF
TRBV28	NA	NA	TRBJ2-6	TGTGCCAGCAGCGACCTGTCTGGGGCCAACGTCCTGACTTTC	CASSDLSGANVLTF
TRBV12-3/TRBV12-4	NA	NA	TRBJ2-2	TGTGCCAGCAGTTTCAACCCGGGGGAGCTGCTTTTT	CASSFNPGELLF
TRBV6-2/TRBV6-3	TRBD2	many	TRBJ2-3	TGTGCCAGCAGTTACTCTTGGACTAGCGGGACAGATACGCAGTATTTT	CASSYSWTSGTDTQYF
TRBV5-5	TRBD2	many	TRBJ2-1	TGTGCCAGCAGCTCAAGCGGGACTAGCGGAAACAATGAGCAGTTCTTC	CASSSSGTSGNNEQFF
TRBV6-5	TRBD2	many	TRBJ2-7	TGTGCCAGCAGTTACTCGAGCGGGAGCGGTTACGAGCAGTACTTC	CASSYSSGSGYEQYF
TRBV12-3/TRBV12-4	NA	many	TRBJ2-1	TGTGCCAGCCTTGTGGGGCAGATCCAGTACAATGAGCAGTTCTTC	CASLVGQIQYNEQFF